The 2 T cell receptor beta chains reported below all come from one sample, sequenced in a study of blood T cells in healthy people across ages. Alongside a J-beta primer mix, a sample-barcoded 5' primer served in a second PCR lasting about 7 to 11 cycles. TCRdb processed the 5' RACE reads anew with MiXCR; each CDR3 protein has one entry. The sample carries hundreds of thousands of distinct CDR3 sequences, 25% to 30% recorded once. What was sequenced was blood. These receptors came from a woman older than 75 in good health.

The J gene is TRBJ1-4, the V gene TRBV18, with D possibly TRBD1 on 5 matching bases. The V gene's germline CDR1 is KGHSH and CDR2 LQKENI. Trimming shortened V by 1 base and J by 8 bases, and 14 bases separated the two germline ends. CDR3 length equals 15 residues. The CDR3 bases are TGTGCCAGCTCACCACGTGAGGGGATCAGAGAAAAACTGTTTTTT. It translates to CASSPREGIREKLFF.

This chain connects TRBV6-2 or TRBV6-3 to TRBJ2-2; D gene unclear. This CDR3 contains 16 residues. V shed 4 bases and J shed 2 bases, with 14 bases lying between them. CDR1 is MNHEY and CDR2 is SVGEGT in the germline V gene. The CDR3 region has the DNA TGTGCCAGCAGTTTGAGTTTTAGGGCCAACACCGGGGAGCTGTTTTTT. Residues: CASSLSFRANTGELFF.